The source of this T cell receptor beta chain is a study of response to subunit inactivated influenza vaccine. V lost 0 bases and J 1 base, leaving 12 bases between the germline ends. This CDR3 has 16 residues. Germline V gene data show CDR1 as LGHNA and CDR2 as YNFKEQ. Study outcomes and limitations: With each seasonal influenza vaccination, the authors suggested, few new T cells are recruited.

Of note for this clonotype: No antigen is known for it.

TCRdb redid the calling of the RT-PCR reads with MiXCR, one entry per CDR3 protein. This table holds 700,000 to 900,000 distinct CDR3 sequences, 21% found once. The origin of this receptor is a man aged 50-59 years who received an inactivated influenza vaccine. Sample: PBMCs from blood, taken more than 4 days after vaccination. The chain has TRBV4-2 and TRBJ1-1, with D possibly TRBD1 on 5 matching bases. Here the CDR3 reads CASSQELGLPNTEAFF. The CDR3, as DNA: TGTGCCAGCAGCCAAGAATTGGGACTTCCGAACACTGAAGCTTTCTTT.